These T cell receptor beta chains were read from a single sample in a study of T cell responses to AZD1222 COVID-19 vaccine. The data were produced by immunoSEQ multiplex PCR, yet TCRdb's version contains in-frame clones alone and is incomplete. The data contain approximately 31,000 clones, around nine tenths of them singletons. The starting material was peripheral blood, obtained 28 days after the second AZD1222 dose. These receptor sequences come from an adult who received the AZD1222 COVID-19 vaccine. Each CDR3 is given with its conserved first and last residue. The order of the fields is CDR3 protein, CDR3 DNA, V gene, clone size, J gene, D gene. The D gene is left open where the match is weak. Some rows mark clone size as missing; the rest say once, few, many or name a class of expanded clone.

cdr3_aa: CASSLVRTHTPGELFF
cdr3_nt: TGCGCCAGCAGCTTGGTCCGGACCCATACCCCCGGGGAGCTGTTTTTT
v_call: TRBV5-1
clone_size: -
j_call: TRBJ2-2
d_call: -

cdr3_aa: CAWSAGTGESGAFF
cdr3_nt: TGTGCCTGGAGTGCCGGGACAGGGGAGTCGGGAGCTTTCTTT
v_call: TRBV30
clone_size: few
j_call: TRBJ1-1
d_call: TRBD1

cdr3_aa: CASSRGTGRNTEAFF
cdr3_nt: TGTGCCAGCAGCAGAGGGACAGGTCGAAACACTGAAGCTTTCTTT
v_call: TRBV11-1
clone_size: -
j_call: TRBJ1-1
d_call: TRBD1

cdr3_aa: CASSTQGINTGELFF
cdr3_nt: TGTGCCAGCAGCACCCAGGGGATTAACACCGGGGAGCTGTTTTTT
v_call: TRBV9
clone_size: -
j_call: TRBJ2-2
d_call: -

cdr3_aa: CASSRQEGPEAFF
cdr3_nt: TGTGCCAGCAGTCGACAGGAGGGCCCCGAAGCTTTCTTT
v_call: TRBV6-2/TRBV6-3
clone_size: -
j_call: TRBJ1-1
d_call: -

cdr3_aa: CASSPLVGNYYEQYF
cdr3_nt: TGTGCCAGCAGTCCCCTTGTTGGGAACTACTACGAGCAGTACTTC
v_call: TRBV28
clone_size: -
j_call: TRBJ2-7
d_call: -

cdr3_aa: CASSALGGSRQFTEAFF
cdr3_nt: TGCGCCAGCTCTGCTCTGGGGGGTTCTAGACAGTTCACTGAAGCTTTCTTT
v_call: TRBV5-1
clone_size: -
j_call: TRBJ1-1
d_call: -

cdr3_aa: CASSFVLALGEQYF
cdr3_nt: TGTGCCAGCAGCTTCGTCCTAGCTCTCGGCGAGCAGTACTTC
v_call: TRBV5-4
clone_size: -
j_call: TRBJ2-7
d_call: -

cdr3_aa: CASSLQGGHTEAFF
cdr3_nt: TGTGCCAGCAGCTTGCAGGGCGGACACACTGAAGCTTTCTTT
v_call: TRBV5-4
clone_size: once
j_call: TRBJ1-1
d_call: -

cdr3_aa: CASSYLGGEAFF
cdr3_nt: TGTGCCAGCAGTTATCTGGGCGGGGAGGCTTTCTTT
v_call: TRBV28
clone_size: -
j_call: TRBJ1-1
d_call: -